This TCR beta chain was identified in a study of T cells in Graves' hyperthyroidism and ophthalmopathy. CDR3 size: 17 residues. Germline CDR1 is MGHRA and CDR2 is YSYEKL. Trimming shortened V by 2 bases and J by 1 base, and 17 bases separated the two germline ends. PBMCs were sourced from more than 9 ml fresh peripheral blood. Amplification yielded TCR beta CDR3 regions, with RNA transcripts as the source. The study used the HTBI primer set for a first-round RT-PCR of the TCR CDR3. TCRdb itself ran the multiplex PCR reads through MiXCR, one entry per CDR3 protein. The data show under 600,000 distinct CDR3 sequences, with approximately 15% seen just once and more than 3% held by the top ten.

The TCR comes from a woman in her forties with Graves' ophthalmopathy. The specimen sequenced was blood. The rearrangement uses TRBV4-1 and TRBJ2-5; TRBD1 might be the D (6 bases). The CDR3 coding sequence is TGCGCCAGCAGCCAAAACCAACAGGGTTCGGGCCAAGAGACCCAGTACTTC. Translating it yields CASSQNQQGSGQETQYF.